Shown below are 29 T cell receptor beta chains from a single sample sequenced in a study of CD8 T cells in ankylosing spondylitis. Study-level findings and limits: What seemed typical of ankylosing spondylitis blood was a TCR beta motif built from roughly 8 highly homologous variants.

TCRdb re-called the 5' RACE reads with MiXCR, one entry per CDR3 protein. Here the sample spans some 800,000 distinct CDR3 sequences, over 9.5% being singletons. Antigens of these TCRs are unknown. The sequencing input was blood, either unsorted or a sorted T cell fraction (not recorded which). These receptors all come from a male donor with ankylosing spondylitis.

This clonotype was counted a few times. The chain has TRBV7-8 and TRBJ2-3, with D tentatively TRBD2 (6 bases). This CDR3 has 16 amino acids. Germline values: CDR1 SGHVS, CDR2 FQNEAQ. Between the trimmed V and J ends, which lost 1 base and 2 bases, there was a span of 13 bases. For the CDR3, the DNA is TGTGCCAGCAGCTTAGTGATTGGACTATTCACAGATACGCAGTATTTT. Protein sequence: CASSLVIGLFTDTQYF.

This clonotype has just a few counts. The chain couples TRBV6-2 or TRBV6-3 to TRBJ2-6; possibly TRBD2 for D (5 bases). Between the trimmed V and J ends, which lost 6 bases and 3 bases, there was a span of 9 bases. This CDR3 is 14 amino acids long. The germline gives CDR1 MNHEY, CDR2 SVGEGT. For the CDR3, the DNA is TGTGCCAGCAGCCGAGGGTTTGGGGCCAACGTCCTGACTTTC. This codes for CASSRGFGANVLTF.

V usage is TRBV6-5 and J usage is TRBJ1-2; D perhaps matches TRBD1 (5 bases). Between the trimmed V and J ends, which lost 0 bases and 3 bases, there was a span of 11 bases. The CDR3 has 15 residues. Looked up from germline, CDR1 is MNHEY and CDR2 is SVGAGI. CDR3 coding DNA: TGTGCCAGCAGTTACTCCCCAACAGGCTACTATGGCTACACCTTC. Protein sequence: CASSYSPTGYYGYTF.

The rearrangement joins TRBV3-1 to TRBJ2-7, with D possibly matching TRBD1 (5 bases). V lost 4 bases to trimming and J lost 6 bases, with 10 bases between them. The CDR3 length is 12 residues. The germline CDR1 and CDR2 sequences are LGHDT and YNNKEL (reference sequence). CDR3 region: CASSRGLGEQYF. The CDR3 DNA is TGTGCCAGCAGCCGGGGCCTCGGCGAGCAGTACTTC.

This clonotype was detected many times. This chain links TRBV15 with TRBJ1-2, with D tentatively TRBD1 (5 bases). The germline V gene has CDR1 LNHNV and CDR2 YYDKDF (reference sequence). V was clipped by 3 bases and J by 4 bases, with 15 bases between them. The CDR3 has 15 residues. CDR3 amino acids: CATSRGTGDVYGYTF. The CDR3 DNA reads TGTGCCACCAGCAGGGGAACCGGGGACGTCTATGGCTACACCTTC.

This clonotype was seen a handful of times. The J gene is TRBJ2-1, the V gene TRBV21-1; TRBD2, the D gene given by the table, was not confirmed from the DNA. TRBV21-1 is a listed pseudogene. The CDR3 sequence is 13 residues long. The CDR3: CASSKGGVNEQFF. The CDR3 nucleotides read TGTGCCAGCAGCAAGGGAGGGGTGAATGAGCAGTTCTTC.

V and J are TRBV29-1 and TRBJ1-1, with D perhaps matching TRBD1 (5 bases). The V end was cut by 5 bases, the J end by 4 bases, with 11 bases between. CDR3 length: 12 amino acids. Germline loops: CDR1 SQVTM, CDR2 ANQGSEA. The CDR3 DNA reads TGCAGCGTTCTAGGGGCGGGCACTGAAGCTTTCTTT. Its translation: CSVLGAGTEAFF.

The chain links TRBV20-1 to TRBJ2-1, with TRBD2 matching 14 bases. The CDR3 contains 16 residues. The germline V gene has CDR1 DFQATT and CDR2 SNEGSKA (reference sequence). V lost 0 bases, J lost 6 bases, and 4 bases stayed unmatched. CDR3 region: CSARDPGTSGGNEQFF. DNA of the CDR3: TGCAGTGCTAGAGACCCGGGGACTAGCGGGGGCAATGAGCAGTTCTTC.

This clonotype was found many times. The CDR3 reads CSTGTSNSPLHF. The CDR3 coding sequence is TGCAGTACCGGGACCTCTAATTCACCCCTCCACTTT. This chain links TRBV20-1 with TRBJ1-6; D is perhaps TRBD1 (5 bases). Germline assignment: CDR1 DFQATT and CDR2 SNEGSKA (reference sequence). V lost 8 bases and J 6 bases, leaving 11 bases between the germline ends. The CDR3 is 12 residues long.

In this sample, this clonotype turned up a few times. V and J are TRBV10-3 and TRBJ2-1; 8 bases are a match to TRBD2. Per germline, CDR1 ENHRY and CDR2 SYGVKD. The trim removed 0 bases at V and 9 bases at J, leaving 7 bases unmatched. CDR3 length equals 15 residues. The CDR3 protein is CAISESLTAGVEQFF. CDR3 sequence (DNA): TGTGCCATCAGTGAGTCCCTAACAGCGGGAGTTGAGCAGTTCTTC.

This clonotype was detected once. The chain uses TRBV6-1 and TRBJ2-3; a weak D match, TRBD1 (5 bases). V was shortened by 3 bases and J by 4 bases, with 8 bases between the two germline ends. CDR1 and CDR2 from the germline V gene are MNHNS and SASEGT. This CDR3 spans 13 amino acids. In DNA form, the CDR3 reads TGTGCCAGCAGTGACAGGGTTTCAGATACGCAGTATTTT. It is translated as CASSDRVSDTQYF.

This clonotype has only a few counts. The V gene is TRBV11-1, the J gene TRBJ1-1; 8 bases line up with TRBD1. Germline assignment: CDR1 SGHAT and CDR2 FQDESV (reference sequence). The CDR3 has 15 amino acids. The J segment lost 0 bases and the V segment lost 4 bases, leaving 4 bases of the junction unmatched. This CDR3 is CASSSGDRMNTEAFF. The CDR3 DNA reads as TGTGCCAGCAGCTCCGGGGACAGGATGAACACTGAAGCTTTCTTT.

Only a few counts were recorded for this clonotype. The chain combines TRBV28 with TRBJ1-5, with D hard to call. The V gene lost 4 bases and the J gene lost 3 bases, with 13 bases spanning the gap. The CDR3 covers 15 residues. The germline CDR1 and CDR2 sequences are MDHEN and SYDVKM. The DNA for the CDR3 is TGTGCCAGCAGTTACGAGGGCTCTAACAATCAGCCCCAGCATTTT. Translating gives CASSYEGSNNQPQHF.

The chain combines TRBV20-1 with TRBJ1-1; D remains ambiguous. CDR1 is DFQATT, CDR2 SNEGSKA, per germline (reference sequence). There are 14 residues in the CDR3. This chain's CDR3 is CSPGGGVGWTEAFF. In DNA form, the CDR3 reads TGCAGCCCTGGAGGCGGGGTGGGGTGGACTGAAGCTTTCTTT.

The J gene is TRBJ1-2, the V gene TRBV20-1; D is undetermined. V was clipped by 6 bases and J by 5 bases, with 16 bases between them. The CDR3 runs to 13 residues. Germline values: CDR1 DFQATT, CDR2 SNEGSKA (reference sequence). This chain's CDR3 is CSALAKDLYGYTF. As DNA, the CDR3 is TGCAGTGCCCTCGCTAAGGACCTTTATGGCTACACCTTC.

The chain has TRBV20-1 and TRBJ1-5; D is undetermined. The CDR3 is made up of 13 amino acids. The V gene lost 4 bases and the J gene lost 7 bases, with 14 bases spanning the gap. CDR1 is DFQATT and CDR2 is SNEGSKA in the germline V gene (reference sequence). The CDR3 bases are TGCAGTGCTAAAAACACGGATCACCAGCCCCAGCATTTT. This codes for CSAKNTDHQPQHF.

The chain has TRBV7-9 and TRBJ2-3; 9 bases are a match to TRBD1. This CDR3 has 15 residues. After removal of 5 bases from V and 3 bases from J, the junction contained 6 bases not matched to a gene. Germline V lookup: CDR1 SEHNR, CDR2 FQNEAQ (reference sequence). CDR3 loop: CASSGDREMTDTQYF. The CDR3 bases are TGTGCCAGCAGCGGGGACAGGGAGATGACAGATACGCAGTATTTT.

V and J are TRBV20-1 and TRBJ2-2, with D perhaps matching TRBD1 or TRBD2 (5 bases each). This CDR3 spans 15 amino acids. Trimming pared 5 bases from V and 5 bases from J, leaving 18 bases between. CDR1 is DFQATT, CDR2 SNEGSKA, per germline (reference sequence). The CDR3 DNA follows: TGCAGTGCTCAAACCGGGACCTTATTGACCGGGGAGCTGTTTTTT. Translating gives CSAQTGTLLTGELFF.

This clonotype showed up many times. The V gene is TRBV7-2, the J gene TRBJ2-3; D is uncertain. Germline CDR1 reads SGHTA; CDR2 reads FQGNSA. The V end lost 1 base, the J end lost 5 bases, and 7 bases lay between the germline ends. CDR3 length equals 13 residues. In DNA form, the CDR3 reads TGTGCCAGCAGCTTAGAAGCCAGAGATACGCAGTATTTT. Amino acids: CASSLEARDTQYF. The entire variable domain, with the rest obtained from reference TRBV7-2 and TRBJ2-3, is as follows: GAGVSQSPSNKVTEKGKDVELRCDPISGHTALYWYRQSLGQGLEFLIYFQGNSAPDKSGLPSDRFSAERTGGSVSTLTIQRTQQEDSAVYLCASSLEARDTQYFGPGTRLTVL.

The table lists this clonotype with a few counts. V is TRBV4-3 and J is TRBJ2-5; 8 nucleotides align to TRBD2. The length of the CDR3 is 15 residues. The V segment lost 0 bases and the J segment 7 bases; nucleotides outside the gene matches: 7. From germline, CDR1 is LGHNA and CDR2 YSLEER. The CDR3 is CASSQDSGLGMTQYF. In DNA, the CDR3 is TGCGCCAGCAGCCAAGACTCGGGACTAGGCATGACCCAGTACTTC.

This clonotype was picked up a small number of times. V usage is TRBV10-2 and J usage is TRBJ2-3; 12 bases agree with TRBD2. J lost 5 bases, V lost 11 bases, and 11 bases had no gene match. Germline V gives CDR1 WSHSY, CDR2 SAAADI. This CDR3 region has 15 residues. In DNA, the CDR3 is TGCGCCGTCCAAACTAGCGGGAGGATCGGAGATACGCAGTATTTT. This encodes CAVQTSGRIGDTQYF.

Here the CDR3 DNA reads TGTGCCAGCAGTTTAATACGTCAGTATGGTGAGCAGTTCTTC. Encoded protein: CASSLIRQYGEQFF. The V call is TRBV28, the J call TRBJ2-1; D call uncertain. Trimming pared 2 bases from V and 9 bases from J, leaving 14 bases between. This CDR3 spans 14 amino acids. Germline V gene data show CDR1 as MDHEN and CDR2 as SYDVKM.

This clonotype has more than one count but fewer than ten. This chain connects TRBV18 to TRBJ2-7, with 8 bases that match TRBD1. There are 14 residues in the CDR3. The germline V gene has CDR1 KGHSH and CDR2 LQKENI. V shed 4 bases and J 4 bases; nucleotides not matched to a gene: 6. CDR3: CASSQPGQEYEQYF. The CDR3 bases are TGTGCCAGCTCACAACCGGGACAGGAGTACGAGCAGTACTTC.

The V and J genes are TRBV20-1 and TRBJ2-3; tentatively, D is TRBD1 (6 bases). Germline CDR1 is DFQATT and CDR2 is SNEGSKA (reference sequence). The CDR3 length is 14 residues. V shed 2 bases and J shed 2 bases, with 11 bases lying between them. This chain's CDR3 is CSARHGQITDTQYF. The DNA for the CDR3 is TGCAGTGCTAGACACGGACAGATCACAGATACGCAGTATTTT.

This clonotype occurred many times. The V and J genes are TRBV12-3 or TRBV12-4 and TRBJ1-5, with 7 nucleotides matching TRBD1. The CDR3 runs to 13 residues. V lost 5 bases, J lost 11 bases, and 9 bases stayed unmatched. CDR3 DNA: TGTGCCAGCAGTACCCGACAGGGCCCGGCCCAGCATTTT. Protein: CASSTRQGPAQHF.

The rearrangement joins TRBV4-3 to TRBJ1-1, with 11 nucleotides matching TRBD1. The trim removed 4 bases at V and 4 bases at J, leaving 5 bases unmatched. Looked up from germline, CDR1 is LGHNA and CDR2 is YSLEER. This CDR3 spans 15 amino acids. The CDR3 DNA reads TGCGCCAGCAGCCGGGACGGGACAGGGGGCACTGAAGCTTTCTTT. Its protein is CASSRDGTGGTEAFF.

This clonotype has ten or more counts. The rearrangement links TRBV20-1 to TRBJ1-6; the D is unclear. V was trimmed by 3 bases and J by 4 bases, leaving 7 bases between them. Germline V gene sequence: CDR1 DFQATT, CDR2 SNEGSKA (reference sequence). This CDR3 region has 13 residues. The CDR3, as DNA: TGCAGTGCTAGTGGGAGTTATAATTCACCCCTCCACTTT. Translated, it gives CSASGSYNSPLHF.

J is TRBJ2-5 and V is TRBV27; 7 nucleotides agree with TRBD2. The V gene's germline CDR1 is MNHEY and CDR2 SMNVEV (reference sequence). The CDR3 sequence is 17 residues long. Losses at the gene ends were 2 bases for V and 1 base for J; bases not matched to a gene: 10. CDR3 in DNA: TGTGCCAGCAGTTTAAGAGGTTTAGCGGGTTTCCAAGAGACCCAGTACTTC. Protein: CASSLRGLAGFQETQYF.

The chain uses TRBV7-3 and TRBJ2-2; the match to TRBD2 covers 8 bases. V dropped 5 bases and J dropped 4; count of bases not matched to a gene: 6. The V gene's germline CDR1 is SGHTA and CDR2 FQGTGA. The CDR3 consists of 15 residues. The DNA for the CDR3 is TGTGCCAGCAGCCCCCGGGGGGGGATCACCGGGGAGCTGTTTTTT. It translates to CASSPRGGITGELFF.